A single sample is the source of the 7 T cell receptor beta chains below, sequenced in a study of beta chain features in type 1 diabetes. Isolated RNA was reverse transcribed in full, so expressed TCRB transcripts were sequenced. TCRdb keeps only in-frame clones here, not all; method: immunoSEQ multiplex PCR. The repertoire holds 130,000 to 150,000 clones, about 51% seen once, with around 0.42% in the top ten. Sequencing was done on a sample of Tregs from blood. All receptors come from a man in his late teens or twenties in good health.

J is TRBJ2-7 and V is TRBV10-3; the D is unclear. Between the trimmed V and J ends, which lost 4 bases and 2 bases, there was a span of 9 bases. The CDR3 has 13 residues. Germline CDR1 reads ENHRY; CDR2 reads SYGVKD. The CDR3 reads CAISATDPYEQYF. The CDR3, as DNA: TGTGCCATCAGTGCTACAGACCCCTACGAGCAGTACTTC.

The chain links TRBV7-9 to TRBJ1-4, with D unclear. V lost 2 bases to trimming and J lost 5 bases, with 6 bases between them. Germline V CDR1 and CDR2: SEHNR, FQNEAQ (reference sequence). This CDR3 comprises 13 residues. The CDR3 DNA follows: TGTGCCAGCAGCTTATGGAGAAATGAAAAACTGTTTTTT. Its protein is CASSLWRNEKLFF.

The chain is built from TRBV4-1 and TRBJ2-5; tentatively, D is TRBD1 (6 bases). The germline CDR1 and CDR2 sequences are MGHRA and YSYEKL. V was cut by 4 bases and J by 5 bases, with 20 bases left in between. CDR3 length equals 16 residues. The CDR3 bases are TGCGCCAGCAGCCCGCGAACAGGGTTCGGACGGGAGACCCAGTACTTC. Translated: CASSPRTGFGRETQYF.

About this clone itself: Because it lacks the conserved phenylalanine or tryptophan at the end, this CDR3 is likely a read error. The chain links TRBV7-8 to TRBJ1-2; no clear D. The V end lost 5 bases, the J end lost 1 base, and 8 bases lay between the germline ends. There are 13 residues in the CDR3. Germline assignment: CDR1 SGHVS and CDR2 FQNEAQ. The CDR3 reads CASSHHDNYGYTS. The CDR3 DNA follows: TGTGCCAGCAGCCACCATGATAACTATGGCTACACCTCC.

The rearrangement uses TRBV7-2 and TRBJ2-1; D possibly corresponds to TRBD1 (6 bases). Germline V gene sequence: CDR1 SGHTA, CDR2 FQGNSA. There are 15 residues in the CDR3. V was cut by 6 bases and J by 1 base, with 13 bases left in between. This chain's CDR3 is CASRLRGSSYNEQFF. In nucleotides, the CDR3 is TGTGCCAGCAGACTTAGGGGGAGTTCCTACAATGAGCAGTTCTTC. The complete variable domain, with remaining parts taken from reference TRBV7-2 and TRBJ2-1, reads GAGVSQSPSNKVTEKGKDVELRCDPISGHTALYWYRQSLGQGLEFLIYFQGNSAPDKSGLPSDRFSAERTGGSVSTLTIQRTQQEDSAVYLCASRLRGSSYNEQFFGPGTRLTVL.

The chain employs TRBV10-3 and TRBJ2-1; 10 bases align to TRBD2. V lost 4 bases and J lost 4; bases outside the gene matches: 4. The CDR3 spans 15 residues. Per the germline V gene, CDR1 is ENHRY and CDR2 is SYGVKD. CDR3 sequence reads: CAISGVAGGYNEQFF. CDR3 coding DNA: TGTGCCATCAGTGGAGTAGCGGGGGGATACAATGAGCAGTTCTTC.

V gene TRBV9 combines with J gene TRBJ2-3; TRBD2 matches at 11 bases. V was clipped by 1 base and J by 5 bases; unmatched bases: 3. Germline V gene sequence: CDR1 SGDLS, CDR2 YYNGEE. The length of the CDR3 is 15 residues. The CDR3 region is CASSVLAGGEDTQYF. For the CDR3, the DNA is TGTGCCAGCAGCGTACTAGCGGGAGGTGAAGATACGCAGTATTTT.